One sample yielded the 2 T cell receptor beta chains listed below, sequenced in a study of blood T cell repertoires in COVID-19. Repertoires were generated with immunoSEQ multiplex PCR, while TCRdb's copy carries only in-frame clones and drops some. The table includes 40,000 to 50,000 clones, around nine tenths detected once. Sequencing was performed on peripheral blood. The source of these receptors is a man aged 45-65 years with active COVID-19.

This clone appeared a single time. The chain joins TRBV9 to TRBJ1-3, with 7 bases matching TRBD1. Germline V CDR1 and CDR2: SGDLS, YYNGEE. This CDR3 comprises 16 residues. V was pared by 3 bases and J by 0 bases, with 6 bases of the junction left unmatched. The CDR3 nucleotides read TGTGCCAGCAGCGGGGACAGCTACTCCTCTGGAAACACCATATATTTT. Amino acids: CASSGDSYSSGNTIYF.

The chain recombines TRBV28 with TRBJ2-7, with 9 bases that match TRBD1. V lost 5 bases, J lost 4 bases, and 18 bases stayed unmatched. Germline-derived CDR1 and CDR2 are MDHEN and SYDVKM. The CDR3 spans 18 residues. The CDR3 DNA sequence: TGTGCCAGCAGTCCGCAGCTACCGGGACAGGGTGACGAGTACGAGCAGTACTTC. It encodes CASSPQLPGQGDEYEQYF. The full variable domain, its missing parts supplied by reference TRBV28 and TRBJ2-7, is DVKVTQSSRYLVKRTGEKVFLECVQDMDHENMFWYRQDPGLGLRLIYFSYDVKMKEKGDIPEGYSVSREKKERFSLILESASTNQTSMYLCASSPQLPGQGDEYEQYFGPGTRLTVT.